This T cell receptor beta chain was identified during a study of tumor-infiltrating lymphocytes in localized non-small cell lung cancer. Points from the study as a whole: No T-cell fraction difference was seen between IM1 and IM2 tumors. Only some patients had TCR sequencing, depending on available tissue. Recurrence-free survival showed no association with tumor T-cell fraction. Higher tumor T cell infiltration than in uninvolved lung was supported by TCRbeta sequencing.

Germline CDR1 and CDR2: SGHTA and FQGNSA. CDR3 size: 15 residues. J was trimmed by 4 bases and V by 5 bases; bases with no gene match: 3. On this clone: Its antigen is currently unknown.

The protocol was immunoSEQ multiplex PCR, while the TCRdb copy is restricted to in-frame clones and leaves out a portion. The table has about 16,000 clones, about 42% seen once. This clonotype was sampled from a human donor with non-small cell lung cancer. Material for sequencing was lung tumor tissue. This sequence joins TRBV7-2 and TRBJ2-2; 11 positions match TRBD2. The DNA for the CDR3 is TGTGCCAGCAGCCTAGGGACTAGCGGCACCGGGGAGCTGTTTTTT. Translated: CASSLGTSGTGELFF.